This T cell receptor beta chain came from a study of blood T cell repertoires in COVID-19. Study information: T cells, B-cell-depleted T cells, or PBMCs supplied cDNA or gDNA.

Clones were read by immunoSEQ multiplex PCR, and TCRdb kept only the in-frame ones, dropping some. The sample has 36,000 or so clones; 80% to 90% are singletons. The CDR3 contains 15 residues. Per the germline V gene, CDR1 is MDHEN and CDR2 is SYDVKM. The ends were cut back, 5 bases at V and 3 bases at J, with 15 bases in the middle. This sequence was found in a woman between 70 and 85 years old with active COVID-19. This rearrangement joins TRBV28 to TRBJ2-3, with D possibly matching TRBD2 (7 bases). Sequences were obtained from peripheral blood. The CDR3 protein is CASSKRGAGTDTQYF. In nucleotides, the CDR3 is TGTGCCAGCAGTAAACGGGGGGCCGGGACAGATACGCAGTATTTT. The entire variable domain, with the rest obtained from reference TRBV28 and TRBJ2-3, is as follows: DVKVTQSSRYLVKRTGEKVFLECVQDMDHENMFWYRQDPGLGLRLIYFSYDVKMKEKGDIPEGYSVSREKKERFSLILESASTNQTSMYLCASSKRGAGTDTQYFGPGTRLTVL.